One T cell receptor (beta chain) is described in this entry. The antigen this receptor binds is unknown. Base qualities are not provided; no much larger clone lies one nucleotide away. V was cut back by 2 bases and J by 0 bases, leaving a gap of 11 bases between them. The cysteine opens and the phenylalanine closes a CDR3 of 15 amino acids. Only the CDR3 portion is preserved as DNA: 45 bases, with reading frame beginning at the first base. From the germline V gene (reference sequence), CDR1 is SGHAT and CDR2 is FQDESV. One collaborating source in Seattle enrolled patients during active infection and followed them longitudinally through the course of disease. Whole blood was collected in K2EDTA tubes by collaborating institutions according to the institutions' own protocols. For TCRbeta analysis, collaborators shipped samples as frozen whole blood, isolated PBMCs, or DNA extracted from either of those sample types.

This entry is derived from a study of blood T cell repertoires in COVID-19 (TCRdb year 2020). With respect to the entire study: Samples covering the acute and convalescent phases of COVID-19 were provided by collaborators in the United States, Italy and Spain. Where HLA class I and class II types were available, the types were taken from metadata supplied by the sample provider, not from assay-based typing. The prospective study material was composed of cDNA or gDNA derived from T cells, B-cell-depleted T cells, or PBMCs. The sample metadata nearly always contained a de-identified subject ID, COVID-19 status, age in years and sex. Subjects who had been exposed to COVID-19, were actively infected with it, or had recovered from it provided the deeply sampled blood TCRbeta repertoires that made up the dataset. Samples were obtained from the ongoing ImmuneRACE study (first 160 participants) and from over a thousand subjects provided by 6 global collaborators. The repertoires were released in a freely available public database intended as a resource for research on the immune response to SARS-CoV-2.

General conclusions and limits of the study: The quantity of clinical and demographic metadata differed by source and by participant and was supplied without curation.

The immunoSEQ Assay, a bias-controlled multiplex PCR, was used to amplify TCRbeta CDR3 regions from genomic DNA. Per the original workflow: The number of nucleated cells in each sample was estimated by amplification of reference gene primers within the assay. To quantify the absolute abundance of each unique TCRbeta CDR3 rearrangement, sequence reads were collapsed and filtered. For each sample, productive Simpson clonality was calculated as the square root of Simpson's diversity index over productive rearrangements. Here the immuneACCESS table is served through TCRdb, limited to in-frame sequences with V and J called. Missing clones are a known gap in these copies; in checked studies unresolved V genes cover under half, and the rest lacks a known reason. D and trimming were read from the DNA, whereas the V and J calls and clone size are those reported in that table. Across this sample there are roughly 120,000 clones, with roughly 92% seen only once. Clones ranked in the top ten supply around 2.1% of the sample.

The specimen was peripheral blood. The TCR was taken from a man aged 50-59 years with COVID-19, enrolled during active disease. The sequence is built from TRBV11-1 and TRBJ2-7, and perhaps TRBD2 as D gene, on 6 matching bases. The base sequence is TGTGCCAGCAGCTTACGTGTCGGGAGCTCCTACGAGCAGTACTTC. Translated, this gives CASSLRVGSSYEQYF.